Each of the 32 T cell receptor beta chains below was sequenced from the same sample in a study of naive and memory T cell subsets (dated by TCRdb to the late 2010s). The library was prepared using UMI-ligation and nested PCR. Sequencing relied on an Illumina MiSeq. The beta constant-region primer was an equimolar mix of two oligonucleotides covering both TRBC1 and TRBC2. Four rounds of PCR were used to amplify ligated cDNA, with nested alpha and beta constant-region primers being used together with the SP2 primer. The public reads were reprocessed in TCRdb via fastp at Q25 and MiXCR, keeping in-frame beta chains. Each entry merges the rows of one CDR3 protein and shows their most common DNA and genes. The sample data list around 130,000 distinct CDR3 sequences, and about 36% of these were observed just once. The leading ten clones occupy approximately 0.87% of the sample. Sequencing was done on a sample of central memory CD4+ T cells from blood. The cell subset or site label here, explained by the study, means: central memory, CD45RA- CD27+. The receptors here all came from a human donor in good health.

V and J are TRBV6-6 and TRBJ1-1; D is unresolved. The length of the CDR3 is 13 residues. V gave up 11 bases and J gave up 1 base, with 14 bases separating them. Germline lookup yields CDR1 MNHNY and CDR2 SVGAGI (reference sequence). The CDR3, as DNA: TGTGCCTGCTCCCTGGGGAAGAACACTGAAGCTTTCTTT. It encodes CACSLGKNTEAFF.

The V and J genes are TRBV11-3 and TRBJ1-1, with 7 bases lining up with TRBD1. The CDR3 length is 15 residues. V lost 5 bases and J lost 1; bases outside the gene matches: 7. Germline assignment: CDR1 SGHNT and CDR2 YENEEA. The chain's CDR3 is CASSIQGTPNTEAFF. As DNA, the CDR3 is TGTGCCAGCAGCATACAGGGGACCCCGAACACTGAAGCTTTCTTT.

This clonotype has at least ten counts. The V gene is TRBV24-1, the J gene TRBJ1-5; D call uncertain. The germline gives CDR1 KGHDR, CDR2 SFDVKD. V lost 6 bases and J lost 5, with 10 bases in between. This CDR3 spans 13 amino acids. CDR3 nucleotide sequence: TGTGCCACCAGTTACGGGAGCCATCAGCCCCAGCATTTT. Protein sequence: CATSYGSHQPQHF.

The CDR3 coding sequence is TGCAGCTTCTGGGACACGGACACCGGGGAGCTGTTTTTT. Translation: CSFWDTDTGELFF. This chain joins TRBV29-1 and TRBJ2-2; tentative D call: TRBD1 (6 bases). CDR1 and CDR2 (germline): SQVTM, ANQGSEA. The CDR3 sequence is 13 residues long. V gave up 8 bases and J gave up 3 bases, with 13 bases separating them.

The chain recombines TRBV25-1 with TRBJ2-6, with D possibly TRBD1 on 6 matching bases. Between the trimmed V and J ends, which lost 6 bases and 0 bases, there was a span of 15 bases. The CDR3 has 17 amino acids. CDR1 is MGHDK and CDR2 is SYGVNS in the germline V gene. CDR3: CASRQTGSGSGANVLTF. CDR3 DNA: TGTGCCAGCAGGCAGACAGGTTCCGGCTCTGGGGCCAACGTCCTGACTTTC.

Within the sample, this clonotype is medium-sized (0.01 to 0.1%). J is TRBJ2-5 and V is TRBV18; 8 bases match TRBD2. CDR3 length: 16 residues. CDR1 is KGHSH and CDR2 is LQKENI in the germline V gene. The junction had 8 bases not matched to a gene; V was cut back by 1 base and J by 4 bases. The CDR3 DNA sequence: TGTGCCAGCTCACCACTGGGACTAGGCTTTCCAGAGACCCAGTACTTC. Its protein product is CASSPLGLGFPETQYF. The variable domain in full, with the rest retrieved from reference TRBV18 and TRBJ2-5, is NAGVMQNPRHLVRRRGQEARLRCSPMKGHSHVYWYRQLPEEGLKFMVYLQKENIIDESGMPKERFSAEFPKEGPSILRIQQVVRGDSAAYFCASSPLGLGFPETQYFGPGTRLLVL.

The chain employs TRBV6-1 and TRBJ1-1, with no clear D. CDR1 and CDR2 from the germline V gene are MNHNS and SASEGT. Trimming removed 1 base from V and 11 bases from J, with 5 bases in between. CDR3 size: 10 residues. CDR3 protein: CASSEVSAFF. Written as DNA, the CDR3 is TGTGCCAGCAGTGAAGTATCTGCTTTCTTT.

The rearrangement links TRBV2 to TRBJ1-1; TRBD1 aligns across 9 bases. The CDR3 contains 16 residues. CDR1 and CDR2 from the germline V gene are SNHLY and FYNNEI. The J segment lost 3 bases and the V segment lost 1 base, leaving 6 bases of the junction unmatched. The CDR3 reads CASSEDRGRVYTEAFF. CDR3 nucleotide sequence: TGTGCCAGCAGTGAAGACAGGGGGCGCGTGTACACTGAAGCTTTCTTT.

This clonotype was recorded a few times. V gene TRBV6-6 combines with J gene TRBJ2-7; 7 nucleotides line up with TRBD1. V shed 1 base, J shed 5 bases, and the junction held 5 bases outside the gene matches. Per the germline V gene, CDR1 is MNHNY and CDR2 is SVGAGI (reference sequence). This CDR3 is 14 amino acids long. CDR3 loop: CASSYLAGGDEQYF. Here the CDR3 DNA reads TGTGCCAGCAGTTACTTAGCAGGGGGAGACGAGCAGTACTTC.

This clonotype was counted many times. V gene TRBV5-1 combines with J gene TRBJ2-3, with 7 positions matching TRBD2. This CDR3 contains 15 residues. J lost 4 bases, V lost 6 bases, and 11 bases had no gene match. The germline V gene encodes CDR1 SGHRS and CDR2 YFSETQ. The DNA of the CDR3 is TGCGCCAGCAACCGAGTGGCGGGAGCCCCAGATACGCAGTATTTT. Translating it yields CASNRVAGAPDTQYF. The whole variable domain, filled in from reference TRBV5-1 and TRBJ2-3, reads KAGVTQTPRYLIKTRGQQVTLSCSPISGHRSVSWYQQTPGQGLQFLFEYFSETQRNKGNFPGRFSGRQFSNSRSEMNVSTLELGDSALYLCASNRVAGAPDTQYFGPGTRLTVL.

CDR3 sequence: CASSTRMTGDNSPLHF. Here the CDR3 DNA reads TGTGCCAGCAGCACCCGTATGACAGGGGATAATTCACCCCTCCACTTT. V is TRBV27 and J is TRBJ1-6; 8 positions match TRBD1. Unmatched junction bases numbered 9, after V lost 6 bases and J lost 5 bases. CDR3 length equals 16 residues. Germline lookup yields CDR1 MNHEY and CDR2 SMNVEV (reference sequence).

This clonotype was counted at least ten times. This chain uses TRBV28 with TRBJ2-7; 7 bases align to TRBD1. The CDR3 spans 20 residues. After removal of 5 bases from V and 4 bases from J, the junction contained 26 bases not matched to a gene. CDR1 and CDR2 (germline): MDHEN, SYDVKM. Here the CDR3 reads CASSPRQGSGSSDLKYEQYF. The CDR3 DNA reads TGTGCCAGCAGTCCCCGACAGGGTTCGGGCTCATCCGACCTCAAATACGAGCAGTACTTC.

The chain carries TRBV7-8 and TRBJ2-7, with 8 bases lining up with TRBD2. This CDR3 contains 13 residues. Germline assignment: CDR1 SGHVS and CDR2 FQNEAQ. The ends lost 5 bases at V and 5 bases at J; junction bases unmatched: 5. CDR3 sequence (DNA): TGTGCCAGCAGCGTGGGACTAGGAGACGAGCAGTACTTC. Its protein product is CASSVGLGDEQYF.

V gene TRBV2 combines with J gene TRBJ2-1, with a weak D call TRBD2 (6 bases). The V end was cut by 3 bases, the J end by 7 bases, with 16 bases between. The CDR3 is 15 amino acids. Looked up from germline, CDR1 is SNHLY and CDR2 is FYNNEI. CDR3 sequence (DNA): TGTGCCAGCAGTGAGGAGGGGCTAGGTTCGAATGAGCAGTTCTTC. Protein sequence: CASSEEGLGSNEQFF.

This clonotype was counted many times. The chain is built from TRBV20-1 and TRBJ2-3, with 9 bases fitting TRBD2. Germline V gives CDR1 DFQATT, CDR2 SNEGSKA (reference sequence). Losses at the gene ends were 2 bases for V and 1 base for J; bases not matched to a gene: 13. The CDR3 runs 18 residues. The CDR3: CSARSFSGRGSRTDTQYF. The CDR3 bases are TGCAGTGCTAGAAGTTTTAGCGGGAGAGGGTCTCGCACAGATACGCAGTATTTT.

This chain's CDR3 is CASRNGRSPTEQYF. As DNA, the CDR3 is TGTGCCAGCCGGAATGGACGGAGCCCCACCGAGCAGTACTTC. The gene calls are TRBV6-2 or TRBV6-3 and TRBJ2-7; D is unclear. CDR1 is MNHEY, CDR2 SVGEGT, per germline. The CDR3 runs to 14 residues. Trimming took off 8 bases at V and 6 bases at J, with 20 bases between the two ends.

This clonotype was observed a handful of times. The chain recombines TRBV10-3 with TRBJ1-6; TRBD1 agrees at 7 bases. Germline V gene data show CDR1 as ENHRY and CDR2 as SYGVKD. V lost 6 bases to trimming and J lost 7 bases; unmatched junction nucleotides: 6. This CDR3 is 14 amino acids long. In DNA form, the CDR3 reads TGTGCCATCAGGGCAGGGGGACCCAATTCACCCCTCCACTTT. This codes for CAIRAGGPNSPLHF.

The chain recombines TRBV27 with TRBJ1-5; D remains ambiguous. V was pared by 3 bases and J by 4 bases, with 7 bases between. The CDR3 length is 13 residues. Germline assignment: CDR1 MNHEY and CDR2 SMNVEV (reference sequence). The CDR3 reads CASSFKTNQPQHF. The CDR3 coding sequence is TGTGCCAGCAGTTTCAAGACAAATCAGCCCCAGCATTTT.

This clonotype was counted a few times. The genes are TRBV4-3 and TRBJ1-1; D uncertain. Trimming pared 0 bases from V and 3 bases from J, leaving 5 bases between. The CDR3 contains 13 residues. Germline assignment: CDR1 LGHNA and CDR2 YSLEER. CDR3 nucleotides: TGCGCCAGCAGCCAAGAGCAGGACACTGAAGCTTTCTTT. It specifies CASSQEQDTEAFF.

The J gene is TRBJ1-6, the V gene TRBV4-3; 8 nucleotides agree with TRBD1. Germline V CDR1 and CDR2: LGHNA, YSLEER. J gave up 0 bases and V 0 bases, and 10 bases lay outside the gene matches. The CDR3 has 20 residues. The DNA for the CDR3 is TGCGCCAGCAGCCAAGATTTTTGGGACAGGAGGAGCTCCTATAATTCACCCCTCCACTTT. Translated, it gives CASSQDFWDRRSSYNSPLHF.

V and J are TRBV3-1 and TRBJ2-3; the D is unclear. CDR1 and CDR2 (germline): LGHDT, YNNKEL (reference sequence). The CDR3 loop spans 15 amino acids. The V gene lost 4 bases and the J gene lost 0 bases, with 11 bases spanning the gap. CDR3 sequence: CASSPRPESTDTQYF. The CDR3, as DNA: TGTGCCAGCAGCCCCCGTCCGGAAAGCACAGATACGCAGTATTTT.

J is TRBJ1-5 and V is TRBV27; no clear D. V lost 1 base, J lost 8 bases, and 9 bases lay in between. Germline CDR1 reads MNHEY; CDR2 reads SMNVEV (reference sequence). The CDR3 has 13 amino acids. CDR3 loop: CASSLFREEPQHF. CDR3 DNA sequence: TGTGCCAGCAGTTTATTCCGGGAGGAGCCCCAGCATTTT.

This chain links TRBV28 with TRBJ1-1; no clear D gene. Trimming left V 7 bases short and J 5 bases short, with 11 bases between. Germline V gene data show CDR1 as MDHEN and CDR2 as SYDVKM. The CDR3 covers 12 residues. In DNA, the CDR3 is TGTGCCAGCACAACCCCGGGGACTGAAGCTTTCTTT. Translation: CASTTPGTEAFF. Full variable domain (rest looked up from reference TRBV28 and TRBJ1-1): DVKVTQSSRYLVKRTGEKVFLECVQDMDHENMFWYRQDPGLGLRLIYFSYDVKMKEKGDIPEGYSVSREKKERFSLILESASTNQTSMYLCASTTPGTEAFFGQGTRLTVV.

This clonotype was seen more than once but under ten times. This chain joins TRBV6-1 and TRBJ1-5, with a possible D match to TRBD1 (5 bases). CDR3 length equals 14 residues. CDR1 and CDR2 (germline): MNHNS, SASEGT. Trimming cost V 7 bases and J 1 base, with 11 bases left between them. The CDR3 sequence: CASIQQGSNQPQHF. The CDR3 DNA follows: TGTGCCAGCATTCAGCAGGGAAGCAATCAGCCCCAGCATTTT.

This clonotype has only a few counts. The chain is built from TRBV14 and TRBJ2-3; weak D call: TRBD1 (6 bases). CDR3 length equals 18 residues. The V end was cut by 3 bases, the J end by 0 bases, with 19 bases between. CDR1 and CDR2 (germline): SGHDN, FVKESK. The CDR3 DNA sequence: TGTGCCAGCAGCCAGGTTCCCTGGGACACACGGAGCACAGATACGCAGTATTTT. It specifies CASSQVPWDTRSTDTQYF.

This clonotype was observed a handful of times. This chain uses TRBV3-1 with TRBJ2-2; D gene unclear. Trimming took 1 base from V and 7 from J, leaving 10 bases between them. The CDR3 consists of 14 residues. The germline gives CDR1 LGHDT, CDR2 YNNKEL (reference sequence). CDR3 in amino acids: CASSQVPGIGELFF. The CDR3 DNA reads as TGTGCCAGCAGCCAAGTGCCAGGAATCGGGGAGCTGTTTTTT.

The chain carries TRBV28 and TRBJ2-1, with no clear D. CDR3 size: 12 residues. Per germline, CDR1 MDHEN and CDR2 SYDVKM. V lost 10 bases and J lost 4, with 11 bases in between. CDR3 protein: CAIQKRYNEQFF. In DNA form, the CDR3 reads TGTGCCATCCAAAAGAGGTACAATGAGCAGTTCTTC.

The gene calls are TRBV7-2 and TRBJ2-5, with D perhaps being TRBD1 or TRBD2 (5 bases each). The CDR3 runs 17 residues. The V gene's germline CDR1 is SGHTA and CDR2 FQGNSA. The germline V and J ends were trimmed by 1 base and 9 bases, with 24 bases remaining between them. The CDR3 nucleotides read TGTGCCAGCAGCTTAGTCCGGGGTCCGGGACCCTGGCCAGCCCAGTACTTC. Translating it yields CASSLVRGPGPWPAQYF. Using reference TRBV7-2 and TRBJ2-5 for the parts outside the CDR3, the full variable domain is GAGVSQSPSNKVTEKGKDVELRCDPISGHTALYWYRQSLGQGLEFLIYFQGNSAPDKSGLPSDRFSAERTGGSVSTLTIQRTQQEDSAVYLCASSLVRGPGPWPAQYFGPGTRLLVL.

This chain links TRBV7-3 with TRBJ2-3, with 9 nucleotides matching TRBD2. Germline V CDR1 and CDR2: SGHTA, FQGTGA. CDR3 length equals 14 residues. With V trimmed by 2 bases and J by 6 bases, 3 bases remained unmatched. The DNA for the CDR3 is TGTGCCAGCAGCTTATCTAGCGGGATTGATACGCAGTATTTT. Amino acids: CASSLSSGIDTQYF.

The V call is TRBV4-1, the J call TRBJ2-4; a possible D gene is TRBD1 (6 bases). This CDR3 spans 14 amino acids. Looked up from germline, CDR1 is MGHRA and CDR2 is YSYEKL. Trimming took 2 bases from V and 8 from J, leaving 13 bases between them. The CDR3 sequence is CASSQITGTDIQYF. CDR3 nucleotide sequence: TGCGCCAGCAGCCAAATAACAGGGACGGACATTCAGTACTTC.

The CDR3, as DNA: TGTGCCAGCAGCAACGCAGGGTTTCCTGGGGCCAACGTCCTGACTTTC. It yields the protein CASSNAGFPGANVLTF. The V call is TRBV21-1, the J call TRBJ2-6. TRBV21-1 is recorded as a pseudogene. This CDR3 is 16 amino acids long.

The chain recombines TRBV19 with TRBJ2-1; tentatively, D is TRBD2 (7 bases). V lost 6 bases and J lost 10, with 22 bases in between. From germline, CDR1 is LNHDA and CDR2 SQIVND (reference sequence). The CDR3 totals 15 residues. The CDR3: CASRSRGRALGEQFF. The CDR3 DNA is TGTGCCAGTAGGAGTAGGGGGAGGGCCCTCGGGGAGCAGTTCTTC. Variable domain in full (rest from reference TRBV19 and TRBJ2-1): DGGITQSPKYLFRKEGQNVTLSCEQNLNHDAMYWYRQDPGQGLRLIYYSQIVNDFQKGDIAEGYSVSREKKESFPLTVTSAQKNPTAFYLCASRSRGRALGEQFFGPGTRLTVL.